Following are 9 T cell receptor beta chains from one sample sequenced in a study of T-cell reconstitution after alpha-beta-depleted transplantation in children. No cognate antigen is known for these TCRs. Study findings and constraints: One year after transplant, T-cell counts and diversity came mostly from newly produced T cells.

The TCRbeta library was prepared with unique molecular identifiers. TCRdb reprocessed the PCR reads with MiXCR, giving one entry per CDR3 protein. The sample carries a few hundred thousand distinct CDR3 sequences, roughly 7.8% recorded once. The sequencing used peripheral blood, collected 360 days after TCRalphabeta/CD19-depleted stem cell transplant. The source of these receptors is a female patient aged 2-9 years who had a stem cell transplant for Fanconi anemia, so the T cells may come from the graft donor.

The chain couples TRBV21-1 to TRBJ2-3; no check of the table's D call, TRBD1, against the DNA was made. TRBV21-1 has pseudogene status. The CDR3 has 23 residues. CDR3 nucleotides: TGTGCCAGCAGCAAAAGTATTGCAGGGAAAGGTTTGCTATCATTCGGTAGCACAGATACGCAGTATTTT. Translating gives CASSKSIAGKGLLSFGSTDTQYF.

V gene TRBV29-1 combines with J gene TRBJ1-1; a weak D match, TRBD1 (5 bases). Germline CDR1 SQVTM, CDR2 ANQGSEA. The CDR3 contains 12 residues. V gave up 3 bases and J gave up 6 bases, with 11 bases separating them. CDR3 coding DNA: TGCAGCGTTGAGGGGGTGCACGCTGAAGCTTTCTTT. Its translation is CSVEGVHAEAFF.

This chain connects TRBV21-1 to TRBJ2-5; the table's D gene call, TRBD2, was not cross checked with the DNA. TRBV21-1 is a recognized pseudogene. This CDR3 has 14 residues. The CDR3 loop is CARTDSRDPGTQYF. The CDR3 DNA reads as TGTGCCAGGACGGACAGCCGGGATCCGGGGACCCAGTACTTC.

This clonotype showed up many times. The rearrangement uses TRBV5-5 and TRBJ2-5; tentative D call: TRBD1 (5 bases). Trimming took 1 base from V and 4 from J, leaving 11 bases between them. The CDR3 sequence is 14 residues long. CDR1 is SGHKS and CDR2 is YYEKEE in the germline V gene (reference sequence). CDR3 sequence (DNA): TGTGCCAGCAGCTTGTCAGGGTCCGGAGAGACCCAGTACTTC. This translates into CASSLSGSGETQYF.

This clonotype has only a few counts. V usage is TRBV14 and J usage is TRBJ1-2; D gene ambiguous. There are 14 residues in the CDR3. V lost 4 bases to trimming and J lost 8 bases, with 17 bases between them. CDR1 SGHDN and CDR2 FVKESK come from the germline V gene. The CDR3 here is CASSPTEMSVGYTF. In nucleotides, the CDR3 is TGTGCCAGCAGCCCTACAGAGATGAGTGTAGGCTACACCTTC.

Many counts were recorded for this clonotype. Germline and junction disagree at one end, which may indicate a read error. The rearrangement links TRBV12-3 or TRBV12-4 to TRBJ1-2, with no clear D. The CDR3 runs to 14 residues. In nucleotides, the CDR3 is TGTGCCAGCAGTTTAGCCAGAGTTAACTCTGGCTACACCTTC. This encodes CASSLARVNSGYTF.

This clonotype was seen at least ten times. The genes are TRBV9 and TRBJ2-3; D possibly uses TRBD1 or TRBD2 (5 bases each). This CDR3 region has 19 residues. Per germline, CDR1 SGDLS and CDR2 YYNGEE. The V and J ends lost 3 bases and 1 base respectively, with 24 bases between them. The CDR3 spells CASSGDRSEGMKGTDTQYF. The CDR3 DNA reads as TGTGCCAGCAGCGGAGACCGTTCTGAGGGGATGAAGGGCACAGATACGCAGTATTTT.

In its sample, this clonotype was seen once. This may come from a read error, since a much larger clone is one base off. The chain has TRBV28 and TRBJ2-7; D call uncertain. Germline V gene sequence: CDR1 MDHEN, CDR2 SYDVKM. Trimming pared 2 bases from V and 3 bases from J, leaving 14 bases between. This CDR3 spans 15 amino acids. CDR3 in amino acids: CASSLIPRRGYEQYF. CDR3 in DNA: TGTGCCAGCAGTTTAATTCCCCGGAGAGGCTACGAGCAGTACTTC. Complete variable domain (other parts from reference TRBV28 and TRBJ2-7): DVKVTQSSRYLVKRTGEKVFLECVQDMDHENMFWYRQDPGLGLRLIYFSYDVKMKEKGDIPEGYSVSREKKERFSLILESASTNQTSMYLCASSLIPRRGYEQYFGPGTRLTVT.

This clonotype was seen ten or more times. The chain has TRBV2 and TRBJ2-5; weak D call: TRBD1 (5 bases). In germline, CDR1 is SNHLY, CDR2 FYNNEI. The CDR3 runs to 14 residues. Trimming took 2 bases from V and 4 from J, leaving 11 bases between them. The CDR3, as DNA: TGTGCCAGCAGTGAACTTACAGGAACAGAGACCCAGTACTTC. Protein: CASSELTGTETQYF. Drawing the rest from reference TRBV2 and TRBJ2-5, the complete variable domain is EPEVTQTPSHQVTQMGQEVILRCVPISNHLYFYWYRQILGQKVEFLVSFYNNEISEKSEIFDDQFSVERPDGSNFTLKIRSTKLEDSAMYFCASSELTGTETQYFGPGTRLLVL.